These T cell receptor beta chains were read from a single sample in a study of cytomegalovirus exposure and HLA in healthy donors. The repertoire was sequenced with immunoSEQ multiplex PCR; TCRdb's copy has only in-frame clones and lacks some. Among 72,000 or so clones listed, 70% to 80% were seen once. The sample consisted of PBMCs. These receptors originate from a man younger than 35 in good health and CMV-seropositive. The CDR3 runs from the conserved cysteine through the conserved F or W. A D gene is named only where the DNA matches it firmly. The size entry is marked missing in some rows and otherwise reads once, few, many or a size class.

cdr3_nt: TGTGCCAGCAGCTTAGTGGAGGGGCCGCTCGGCACTGAAGCTTTCTTT
cdr3_aa: CASSLVEGPLGTEAFF
v_call: TRBV11-3
clone_size: .
d_call: .
j_call: TRBJ1-1

cdr3_nt: TGTGCCTGGAGTGTAGACGACTGGGACACCGGGGAGCTGTTTTTT
cdr3_aa: CAWSVDDWDTGELFF
v_call: TRBV30
clone_size: few
d_call: .
j_call: TRBJ2-2

cdr3_nt: TGTGCCAGCAGTTTTGAGAGTAGCACCTACAATGAGCAGTTCTTC
cdr3_aa: CASSFESSTYNEQFF
v_call: TRBV28
clone_size: few
d_call: .
j_call: TRBJ2-1

cdr3_nt: TGCAGCGTTAAGGGGTCGGGCACAGATACGCAGTATTTT
cdr3_aa: CSVKGSGTDTQYF
v_call: TRBV29-1
clone_size: .
d_call: .
j_call: TRBJ2-3

cdr3_nt: TGTGCCAGCAGCTTCGGGACAGGGTTTGTCGAGCAGTACTTC
cdr3_aa: CASSFGTGFVEQYF
v_call: TRBV7-9
clone_size: .
d_call: TRBD1
j_call: TRBJ2-7

cdr3_nt: TGTGCCAGCAGTCCCCCCGGGGGGGGGTTGGTCTATGGCTACACCTTC
cdr3_aa: CASSPPGGGLVYGYTF
v_call: TRBV6-7
clone_size: few
d_call: .
j_call: TRBJ1-2

cdr3_nt: TGTGCCAGCAAACCCGACAGGTTAAAGACCCAGTACTTC
cdr3_aa: CASKPDRLKTQYF
v_call: TRBV6-5
clone_size: .
d_call: .
j_call: TRBJ2-5

cdr3_nt: TGTGCCAGCAGCCGGACAGGTTCCTACGAGCAGTACTTC
cdr3_aa: CASSRTGSYEQYF
v_call: TRBV7-9
clone_size: .
d_call: TRBD1
j_call: TRBJ2-7

cdr3_nt: TGCGCCAGCAGCCCAGTGGGACAGGGGGCTGGAACTGAAGCTTTCTTT
cdr3_aa: CASSPVGQGAGTEAFF
v_call: TRBV4-1
clone_size: .
d_call: TRBD1
j_call: TRBJ1-1

cdr3_nt: TGTGCCAGCAGTCGTAAGACAAGGACAGGGCCCCTACCAGAGACCCAGTACTTC
cdr3_aa: CASSRKTRTGPLPETQYF
v_call: TRBV25-1
clone_size: once
d_call: TRBD1
j_call: TRBJ2-5

cdr3_nt: TGCGCCAGCACAGGACAGGAGAATCAGCCCCAGCATTTT
cdr3_aa: CASTGQENQPQHF
v_call: TRBV10-2
clone_size: few
d_call: TRBD1
j_call: TRBJ1-5

cdr3_nt: TGTGCCAGCAGTTTGGGGCCTGAAGCTTTCTTT
cdr3_aa: CASSLGPEAFF
v_call: TRBV28
clone_size: .
d_call: .
j_call: TRBJ1-1

cdr3_nt: TGCGCCAGCAGCCAGGGACTAGCGGGAGGGTACGAGCAGTACTTC
cdr3_aa: CASSQGLAGGYEQYF
v_call: TRBV4-1
clone_size: .
d_call: TRBD2
j_call: TRBJ2-7

cdr3_nt: TGCGCCAGCAGCCAAGCGGCGGGGAGGGGAACAACTGAAGCTTTCTTT
cdr3_aa: CASSQAAGRGTTEAFF
v_call: TRBV4-1
clone_size: few
d_call: .
j_call: TRBJ1-1

cdr3_nt: TGTGCCAGTTTCAGTGTTTCCTACGAGCAGTACTTC
cdr3_aa: CASFSVSYEQYF
v_call: TRBV27
clone_size: .
d_call: .
j_call: TRBJ2-7

cdr3_nt: TGTGCCAGCAGCGTATCAACCGGGACTAGAGAAGAGACCCAGTACTTC
cdr3_aa: CASSVSTGTREETQYF
v_call: TRBV9
clone_size: once
d_call: TRBD2
j_call: TRBJ2-5

cdr3_nt: TGTGCCTGGGCCGGGACAGGGCGTTTCGGCTATGGCTACACCTTC
cdr3_aa: CAWAGTGRFGYGYTF
v_call: TRBV30
clone_size: .
d_call: TRBD1
j_call: TRBJ1-2

cdr3_nt: TGTGCCAGCAGGGGGGGAGGCACTGAAGCTTTCTTT
cdr3_aa: CASRGGGTEAFF
v_call: TRBV6-5
clone_size: few
d_call: .
j_call: TRBJ1-1

cdr3_nt: TGTGCCAGTCGGACAGGGGGTGGGGAGCAGTACTTC
cdr3_aa: CASRTGGGEQYF
v_call: TRBV27
clone_size: .
d_call: TRBD1
j_call: TRBJ2-7

cdr3_nt: TGTGCCAGCAGCTTAGAACTAGCCCACCGCTTCTTC
cdr3_aa: CASSLELAHRFF
v_call: TRBV7-2
clone_size: .
d_call: .
j_call: TRBJ2-1

cdr3_nt: TGTGCCAGCAGCCGACGGCTAGCGGGGGAAGAGACCCAGTACTTC
cdr3_aa: CASSRRLAGEETQYF
v_call: TRBV7-6
clone_size: .
d_call: TRBD2
j_call: TRBJ2-5

cdr3_nt: TGTGCCAGCAGTTCCACACCATTTCCTGGAAACACCATATATTTT
cdr3_aa: CASSSTPFPGNTIYF
v_call: TRBV27
clone_size: .
d_call: .
j_call: TRBJ1-3

cdr3_nt: TGTGCCAGCCTTAGAACCATGAACACTGAAGCTTTCTTT
cdr3_aa: CASLRTMNTEAFF
v_call: TRBV27
clone_size: .
d_call: .
j_call: TRBJ1-1

cdr3_nt: TGTGCCAGTAGTTATAGCGGGGGGGCTGATGAGCAGTTCTTC
cdr3_aa: CASSYSGGADEQFF
v_call: TRBV19
clone_size: medium-sized
d_call: TRBD2
j_call: TRBJ2-1

cdr3_nt: TGTGCCAGCAGCCCGGACAGGACCGTCAATCAGCCCCAGCATTTT
cdr3_aa: CASSPDRTVNQPQHF
v_call: TRBV4-2
clone_size: .
d_call: TRBD1
j_call: TRBJ1-5

cdr3_nt: TGTGCCAGCAGTTCCCCCTATCCCGGGGAGCTGTTTTTT
cdr3_aa: CASSSPYPGELFF
v_call: TRBV6-5
clone_size: .
d_call: .
j_call: TRBJ2-2

cdr3_nt: TGCGCCAGCAGCCTGGACTTTGGGAACACTGAAGCTTTCTTT
cdr3_aa: CASSLDFGNTEAFF
v_call: TRBV5-1
clone_size: .
d_call: .
j_call: TRBJ1-1

cdr3_nt: TGTGCCAGCTCACCCGGGACAGAGAACTACGAGCAGTACTTC
cdr3_aa: CASSPGTENYEQYF
v_call: TRBV18
clone_size: .
d_call: TRBD1
j_call: TRBJ2-7

cdr3_nt: TGTGCCAGCAGGACCTCCGGGACAACTAACACTGAAGCTTTCTTT
cdr3_aa: CASRTSGTTNTEAFF
v_call: TRBV2
clone_size: .
d_call: .
j_call: TRBJ1-1

cdr3_nt: TGCGCCAGCAGCCCCTGGGACTTGAACACTGAAGCTTTCTTT
cdr3_aa: CASSPWDLNTEAFF
v_call: TRBV5-1
clone_size: .
d_call: .
j_call: TRBJ1-1

cdr3_nt: TGTGCCAGCAAATGGGGGGGGATGAACACTGAAGCTTTCTTT
cdr3_aa: CASKWGGMNTEAFF
v_call: TRBV28
clone_size: .
d_call: .
j_call: TRBJ1-1

cdr3_nt: TGTGCCAGCAGTGAAACTATGAGGACTGAAGCTTTCTTT
cdr3_aa: CASSETMRTEAFF
v_call: TRBV6-4
clone_size: once
d_call: .
j_call: TRBJ1-1

cdr3_nt: TGTGCCAGCAGTCAGGGTGGAGAGACCCAGTACTTC
cdr3_aa: CASSQGGETQYF
v_call: TRBV2
clone_size: .
d_call: .
j_call: TRBJ2-5

cdr3_nt: TGTGCCAGCAGCTTAGTCCGGGACAGCCCTTCCTACGAGCAGTACTTC
cdr3_aa: CASSLVRDSPSYEQYF
v_call: TRBV7-2
clone_size: .
d_call: TRBD1
j_call: TRBJ2-7

cdr3_nt: TGTGCCAGCAGCTTAGGCCCTGCGGCCCAGCCCCAGCATTTT
cdr3_aa: CASSLGPAAQPQHF
v_call: TRBV11-2
clone_size: .
d_call: .
j_call: TRBJ1-5

cdr3_nt: TGTGCCAGCTCACCATTGCGGGATCAGCCCCAGCATTTT
cdr3_aa: CASSPLRDQPQHF
v_call: TRBV18
clone_size: .
d_call: .
j_call: TRBJ1-5

cdr3_nt: TGTGCCAGCAGCCCCGACCTGGCAGGAAATTCACCCCTCCACTTT
cdr3_aa: CASSPDLAGNSPLHF
v_call: TRBV6-4
clone_size: .
d_call: .
j_call: TRBJ1-6

cdr3_nt: TGTGCCAGCAGCCCGCGGGACAGGGGGAATTCACCCCTCCACTTT
cdr3_aa: CASSPRDRGNSPLHF
v_call: TRBV7-8
clone_size: .
d_call: TRBD1
j_call: TRBJ1-6

cdr3_nt: TGTGCTTGGCGGACAGGGGAACGCGAGCAGTACTTC
cdr3_aa: CAWRTGEREQYF
v_call: TRBV30
clone_size: once
d_call: TRBD1
j_call: TRBJ2-7

cdr3_nt: TGTGCCAGCAGCTTGGGACAGGTTCATCAGCCCCAGCATTTT
cdr3_aa: CASSLGQVHQPQHF
v_call: TRBV7-9
clone_size: .
d_call: TRBD1
j_call: TRBJ1-5